The rows below give T cell receptor beta chains drawn from one sample of a study of T cell responses to AZD1222 COVID-19 vaccine. Generated by immunoSEQ multiplex PCR, the TCRdb table keeps only in-frame clones and is missing some. Among 140,000 to 150,000 clones listed, 80% to 95% were seen once. This specimen consisted of peripheral blood, obtained 28 days after the second AZD1222 dose. These receptors were collected from an adult who received the AZD1222 COVID-19 vaccine. CDR3s include the opening cysteine and the closing phenylalanine or tryptophan. A D gene is named only where the DNA matches it firmly. Size is omitted from some rows. Given values are once, few, many or a class for expanded clones.

CDR3aa,CDR3nt,d_gene,abundance,j_gene,v_gene
CASTIGTGVSYEQYF,TGTGCCAGCACCATTGGGACAGGGGTGAGCTACGAGCAGTACTTC,TRBD1,NA,TRBJ2-7,TRBV6-5
CASSVAGTSGYEQYF,TGTGCCAGCAGCGTAGCTGGGACTAGCGGCTACGAGCAGTACTTC,TRBD2,few,TRBJ2-7,TRBV9
CASGIQTGSYEQYF,TGTGCTAGTGGTATCCAGACGGGATCCTACGAGCAGTACTTC,NA,NA,TRBJ2-7,TRBV12-5
CASSPFLGPGSNQPQHF,TGTGCCAGCAGCCCATTTTTGGGTCCCGGTAGCAATCAGCCCCAGCATTTT,NA,NA,TRBJ1-5,TRBV7-2
CASSIGGSSYEQYF,TGTGCCAGTAGTATCGGCGGGAGCTCCTACGAGCAGTACTTC,TRBD2,NA,TRBJ2-7,TRBV19
CASSRGRETQYF,TGTGCCAGCAGCCGGGGGCGGGAGACCCAGTACTTC,NA,NA,TRBJ2-5,TRBV12-3/TRBV12-4
CASSQDPTSGTSNLRETQYF,TGTGCCAGCAGCCAAGATCCGACTAGCGGGACCAGTAACCTCCGGGAGACCCAGTACTTC,TRBD2,NA,TRBJ2-5,TRBV4-2
CASSYAGSMYEQYF,TGTGCCAGCAGTTACGCGGGTTCGATGTACGAGCAGTACTTC,NA,NA,TRBJ2-7,TRBV6-2/TRBV6-3
CASSLGLAGAQYF,TGCGCCAGCAGCCTTGGACTAGCGGGAGCGCAGTATTTT,TRBD2,NA,TRBJ2-3,TRBV4-3
CASSYLAGGSGVYNEQFF,TGCGCCAGCAGCTATCTAGCGGGAGGGTCCGGCGTGTACAATGAGCAGTTCTTC,TRBD2,NA,TRBJ2-1,TRBV5-1
CASSSRVTGGFEQYF,TGTGCCAGCAGCAGCAGGGTAACCGGGGGATTCGAGCAGTACTTC,NA,NA,TRBJ2-7,TRBV27
CASSPWTGSYGYTF,TGTGCCAGCAGCCCGTGGACAGGGTCCTATGGCTACACCTTC,TRBD1,NA,TRBJ1-2,TRBV4-2
CASSGATGGNQPQHF,TGTGCCAGCTCAGGGGCAACGGGAGGCAATCAGCCCCAGCATTTT,NA,NA,TRBJ1-5,TRBV18
CASSHGLANTGELFF,TGTGCCAGCAGCCACGGACTAGCGAACACCGGGGAGCTGTTTTTT,TRBD2,NA,TRBJ2-2,TRBV7-3
CASSQTGGVTEAFF,TGTGCCAGCTCTCAAACAGGGGGTGTTACTGAAGCTTTCTTT,TRBD1,NA,TRBJ1-1,TRBV7-3
CASSLAGTGELFF,TGTGCCAGCAGCTTGGCAGGGACCGGGGAGCTGTTTTTT,NA,NA,TRBJ2-2,TRBV5-6
CASSLGGHEQFF,TGTGCCAGCAGTTTAGGAGGGCATGAGCAGTTCTTC,NA,NA,TRBJ2-1,TRBV12-3/TRBV12-4
CASRPSRGSNSPLHF,TGTGCCAGCAGGCCTTCGAGGGGGAGTAATTCACCCCTCCACTTT,NA,NA,TRBJ1-6,TRBV7-6
CATSAKPGTGDQPQHF,TGTGCCACCAGTGCCAAACCAGGGACAGGCGATCAGCCCCAGCATTTT,TRBD1,NA,TRBJ1-5,TRBV24-1
CASSYSTGGGSSYTF,TGTGCCAGCAGTTACTCGACGGGGGGTGGCTCGAGCTACACCTTC,NA,NA,TRBJ1-2,TRBV6-5
CASSYGSTDTQYF,TGTGCCAGCAGTTACGGTAGCACAGATACGCAGTATTTT,NA,once,TRBJ2-3,TRBV6-2/TRBV6-3
CASSQFQGENEKLFF,TGTGCCAGCAGCCAATTTCAAGGAGAGAATGAAAAACTGTTTTTT,NA,NA,TRBJ1-4,TRBV16